The 22 T cell receptor beta chains in this list originate from one sample, sequenced in a study of Graves' ophthalmopathy and Graves' hyperthyroidism (dated by TCRdb to about 2018). The reads were generated on an Illumina HiSeq 2000. For repertoire sequencing, the TCR beta CDR3 regions were amplified from RNA transcripts. HTBI primers and the Qiagen OneStep RT-PCR kit were used in a first-round RT-PCR, which was followed by a second-round multiplex PCR, size selection and purification. In TCRdb, the public reads were trimmed at Q25 with fastp and aligned with MiXCR, with productive beta chains retained. Rows merge per CDR3 protein into single entries with the most common DNA and genes. The sample records roughly 500,000 distinct CDR3 sequences, roughly 14% of which are singletons. Approximately 9.8% of the sample lies in the top ten. The sample consisted of blood. These receptors were taken from a woman aged 25 to 39 with Graves' ophthalmopathy. Donor details come from another sample of the same person, matched by shared clones.

This sequence joins TRBV18 and TRBJ1-3; tentative D call: TRBD1 (5 bases). This CDR3 contains 17 residues. The V gene's germline CDR1 is KGHSH and CDR2 LQKENI. V lost 2 bases, J lost 0 bases, and 14 bases lay in between. This CDR3 reads CASSPIPGTSSGNTIYF. Written as DNA, the CDR3 is TGTGCCAGCTCACCAATTCCCGGGACCTCCTCTGGAAACACCATATATTTT.

This clonotype was recorded many times. This rearrangement joins TRBV12-3 or TRBV12-4 to TRBJ1-6; weak D call: TRBD1 (5 bases). V was shortened by 7 bases and J by 10 bases, with 17 bases between the two germline ends. The CDR3 loop spans 14 amino acids. The CDR3 loop reads CASTRGWKGSPLHF. CDR3 sequence (DNA): TGTGCCAGCACGCGGGGGTGGAAGGGGTCACCCCTCCACTTT.

This clonotype has at least ten counts. The chain links TRBV12-3 or TRBV12-4 to TRBJ1-1; unclear D gene. The CDR3 extends over 10 amino acids. V lost 6 bases to trimming and J lost 4 bases, with 3 bases between them. This CDR3 is CASSVTEAFF. The DNA for the CDR3 is TGTGCCAGCAGCGTCACTGAAGCTTTCTTT.

Many counts were recorded for this clonotype. The chain recombines TRBV5-6 with TRBJ2-7; D possibly corresponds to TRBD2 (5 bases). This CDR3 region has 15 residues. V was cut by 2 bases and J by 9 bases, with 21 bases left in between. CDR1 SGHDT and CDR2 YYEEEE come from the germline V gene. DNA of the CDR3: TGTGCCAGCAGCTTTAGGGTTGGAGCGGTGGACTGGCAGTACTTC. Encoded protein: CASSFRVGAVDWQYF.

This clonotype was counted only a few times. A junction boundary mismatches the germline segment, possibly from a read error. The chain has TRBV12-3 or TRBV12-4 and TRBJ2-1; TRBD1 agrees at 8 bases. The CDR3 consists of 14 residues. CDR3 in amino acids: CASRLGQGGNEQFF. For the CDR3, the DNA is TGTGCCAGCAGATTAGGACAGGGTGGGAATGAGCAGTTCTTC.

This clonotype was seen many times. The V call is TRBV20-1, the J call TRBJ2-7, with D perhaps assigned TRBD1 or TRBD2 (5 bases each). The V end was cut by 6 bases, the J end by 2 bases, with 14 bases between. The CDR3 is made up of 13 amino acids. Germline CDR1 is DFQATT and CDR2 is SNEGSKA (reference sequence). DNA for the CDR3: TGCAGTGCAATTCCGGGGCCTACCTACGAGCAGTACTTC. Amino acid sequence: CSAIPGPTYEQYF.

This clonotype was counted ten times or more. The rearrangement joins TRBV24-1 to TRBJ1-1, with 10 nucleotides matching TRBD1. This CDR3 has 16 amino acids. V dropped 4 bases and J dropped 0; count of bases not matched to a gene: 4. Germline V gene data show CDR1 as KGHDR and CDR2 as SFDVKD. In DNA form, the CDR3 reads TGTGCCACCAGTGAGACCGGGACAGGGGTGAACACTGAAGCTTTCTTT. This translates into CATSETGTGVNTEAFF.

This clonotype has a count of ten or more. The chain is built from TRBV20-1 and TRBJ2-7; TRBD2 agrees at 8 bases. Germline V gives CDR1 DFQATT, CDR2 SNEGSKA (reference sequence). V was pared by 7 bases and J by 2 bases, with 7 bases of the junction left unmatched. The CDR3 loop spans 13 amino acids. The CDR3, as DNA: TGCAGTGTTAGTCCGGGAGGGCCCTACGAGCAGTACTTC. It is translated as CSVSPGGPYEQYF.

This clonotype was counted many times. The chain is built from TRBV6-1 and TRBJ1-2; D not resolved. This CDR3 has 14 residues. The V end lost 4 bases, the J end lost 0 bases, and 9 bases lay between the germline ends. Germline-derived CDR1 and CDR2 are MNHNS and SASEGT. DNA of the CDR3: TGTGCCAGCAGTGTAGGAGATACTAACTATGGCTACACCTTC. Amino acids: CASSVGDTNYGYTF.

There are many counts of this clonotype. This chain uses TRBV12-3 or TRBV12-4 with TRBJ2-7, with D perhaps TRBD1 (5 bases). The V gene lost 1 base and the J gene lost 12 bases, with 13 bases spanning the gap. The CDR3 contains 12 residues. Written as DNA, the CDR3 is TGTGCCAGCAGTTTAGAGGCAGGGAAAGCGTACTTC. Its translation: CASSLEAGKAYF.

This clonotype was detected many times. The chain uses TRBV6-1 and TRBJ1-5, with D tentatively TRBD1 (5 bases). The germline CDR1 and CDR2 sequences are MNHNS and SASEGT. The CDR3 totals 16 residues. Trimming took off 2 bases at V and 3 bases at J, with 14 bases between the two ends. The CDR3 nucleotides read TGTGCCAGCAGTGAAAGGGGTGCAGCTAACAATCAGCCCCAGCATTTT. Translation: CASSERGAANNQPQHF.

On this clonotype itself: A much larger clone sits a single nucleotide away, making a read error possible. Likely a read error: the CDR3 ends without its conserved phenylalanine or tryptophan. The rearrangement joins TRBV5-3 to TRBJ2-7, with D perhaps TRBD1 (6 bases). TRBV5-3 is noted as an ORF with a role that remains uncertain. This CDR3 spans 15 amino acids. The V end lost 9 bases, the J end lost 2 bases, and 21 bases lay between the germline ends. The CDR3 region is CAIPRRTALPYEQYY. CDR3 DNA: TGTGCCATCCCGCGCAGGACAGCACTGCCCTACGAGCAGTACTAC.

This clonotype has more than one count but fewer than ten. The chain joins TRBV14 to TRBJ2-7, with a weak D call TRBD2 (6 bases). Germline CDR1 is SGHDN and CDR2 is FVKESK. The V gene lost 0 bases and the J gene lost 1 base, with 7 bases spanning the gap. The CDR3 consists of 14 residues. The CDR3 loop reads CASSQDLASYEQYF. CDR3 bases: TGTGCCAGCAGCCAAGACCTAGCGTCCTACGAGCAGTACTTC.

The sample holds a few counts of this clonotype. The gene calls are TRBV12-3 or TRBV12-4 and TRBJ1-5, with D hard to call. V dropped 2 bases and J dropped 5 bases, with 10 bases sitting between them. The CDR3 extends over 14 amino acids. CDR3 bases: TGTGCCAGCAGTTTAAGGGCAGACTATCAGCCCCAGCATTTT. Residues: CASSLRADYQPQHF.

This clonotype was detected ten times or more. The chain links TRBV20-1 to TRBJ1-2; D unclear. Trimming stripped 3 bases from V and 6 bases from J, with 17 bases between. Germline-derived CDR1 and CDR2 are DFQATT and SNEGSKA (reference sequence). CDR3 length: 14 amino acids. The CDR3, as DNA: TGCAGTGCTAGTCGACTTCCCGCGCGGGATGGCTACACCTTC. Translating it yields CSASRLPARDGYTF.

This clonotype was seen many times. The chain recombines TRBV12-3 or TRBV12-4 with TRBJ1-1, with D possibly TRBD1 on 5 matching bases. Trimming stripped 5 bases from V and 1 base from J, with 14 bases between. The length of the CDR3 is 15 residues. DNA of the CDR3: TGTGCCAGCAGTCCCGTATGGGGGGGGAACACTGAAGCTTTCTTT. Translating gives CASSPVWGGNTEAFF.

The genes are TRBV12-3 or TRBV12-4 and TRBJ1-3, with D perhaps TRBD1 (6 bases). Trimming pared 6 bases from V and 0 bases from J, leaving 12 bases between. This CDR3 region has 15 residues. The CDR3 loop is CASSPTGPSGNTIYF. CDR3 nucleotides: TGTGCCAGCAGCCCCACAGGGCCCTCTGGAAACACCATATATTTT.

The V gene is TRBV6-4, the J gene TRBJ1-1; D is unclear. The germline V gene encodes CDR1 MRHNA and CDR2 SNTAGT. The CDR3 has 13 amino acids. Trimming cost V 0 bases and J 3 bases, with 5 bases left between them. The CDR3 here is CASSDSGYTEAFF. CDR3 bases: TGTGCCAGCAGTGACTCTGGGTACACTGAAGCTTTCTTT.

This chain uses TRBV6-1 with TRBJ1-1; D ambiguous. The CDR3 length is 14 residues. Germline-derived CDR1 and CDR2 are MNHNS and SASEGT. Trimming shortened V by 7 bases and J by 0 bases, and 12 bases separated the two germline ends. CDR3 region: CASTVEDVNTEAFF. CDR3 coding DNA: TGTGCCAGCACGGTGGAGGACGTGAACACTGAAGCTTTCTTT.

This clonotype was counted at least ten times. This chain joins TRBV6-2 or TRBV6-3 and TRBJ2-5; the match to TRBD2 covers 10 bases. V lost 10 bases and J lost 4; bases outside the gene matches: 15. From germline, CDR1 is MNHEY and CDR2 SVGEGT. The CDR3 length is 16 residues. CDR3 residues: CATQRLAGAMTETQYF. In nucleotides, the CDR3 is TGTGCCACCCAACGGCTAGCGGGAGCCATGACAGAGACCCAGTACTTC.

This clonotype was seen repeatedly, ten times or more. J is TRBJ1-1 and V is TRBV29-1; no definite D call. Trimming took 6 bases from V and 0 from J, leaving 17 bases between them. Per germline, CDR1 SQVTM and CDR2 ANQGSEA. The CDR3 totals 15 residues. CDR3 DNA sequence: TGCAGCGTGTCGAGGCTTCTTTTCATGAACACTGAAGCTTTCTTT. This gives the protein CSVSRLLFMNTEAFF. Full variable domain (rest looked up from reference TRBV29-1 and TRBJ1-1): SAVISQKPSRDICQRGTSLTIQCQVDSQVTMMFWYRQQPGQSLTLIATANQGSEATYESGFVIDKFPISRPNLTFSTLTVSNMSPEDSSIYLCSVSRLLFMNTEAFFGQGTRLTVV.

This clonotype was seen repeatedly, ten times or more. The chain employs TRBV7-8 and TRBJ1-5; 7 bases fit TRBD1. The germline gives CDR1 SGHVS, CDR2 FQNEAQ. CDR3 length: 15 residues. V trimming: 7 bases; J trimming: 0 bases; junction bases outside the gene matches: 6. The CDR3 DNA reads TGTGCCAGCACCCTGACAGGGAATAGCAATCAGCCCCAGCATTTT. This gives the protein CASTLTGNSNQPQHF.